This T cell receptor (beta chain) derives from a study of cytomegalovirus exposure and HLA in healthy donors. Deletions cut 0 bases from V and 4 bases from J, with 6 bases between. This CDR3 contains 13 residues. CDR1 is SGHTA and CDR2 is FQGTGA in the germline V gene. This clone occurred a few times. The PCR used 60 Vbeta and 13 Jbeta primers. Clones were read by immunoSEQ multiplex PCR, and TCRdb kept only the in-frame ones, dropping some. The data hold over 100,000 clones, with about 8.5% observed a single time. This clonotype was sampled from a man aged 40-49 years in good health and CMV-seronegative. The chain employs TRBV7-3 and TRBJ1-2; D uncertain. The sequencing input was PBMCs. CDR3 sequence (DNA): TGTGCCAGCAGCTTAACACCCAGCTATGGCTACACCTTC. This sequence encodes CASSLTPSYGYTF.